This T cell receptor (beta chain) was obtained from a study of CD8 T cells in Susac syndrome. RNA totalling about 0.5 to 1 ug underwent reverse transcription with random hexamers. TCRdb reprocessed the immunoSEQ multiplex PCR reads via MiXCR and lists one record per CDR3 protein. The sample contains more than 20,000 distinct CDR3 sequences, about 92% of which appear only once. Overall study results and limits: It was acknowledged in the study that its TCR sequencing and HLA analysis involved a relatively small number of individuals.

TCR beta was sequenced from blood CD8+ and CD4+ T cells. The CDR3 is made up of 13 amino acids. Trimming removed 0 bases from V and 6 bases from J, with 6 bases in between. CDR1 and CDR2 (germline): SGHTA, FQGNSA. Points on this clonotype: The target antigen is unknown.

The rearrangement links TRBV7-2 to TRBJ1-5; D not certain. Sequencing was carried out using CD8+ T cells from PBMCs. This sequence originates from a human donor in good health. For the CDR3, the DNA is TGTGCCAGCAGCTTAGCGCTGCGTCAGCCCCAGCATTTT. The encoded protein is CASSLALRQPQHF.